This T cell receptor (beta chain) was retrieved from a study of cytomegalovirus exposure and HLA in healthy donors. CDR3 length: 15 amino acids. V dropped 0 bases and J dropped 1 base, with 9 bases sitting between them. From germline, CDR1 is LGHNA and CDR2 YSLEER. Only in-frame clones appear in the TCRdb table, and some are missing; sequencing was by immunoSEQ multiplex PCR. This table holds about 72,000 clones, roughly 92% found once. The source material was PBMCs. This chain joins TRBV4-3 and TRBJ1-1, with D hard to call. This TCR came from a woman in her late teens or twenties in good health and CMV-seropositive. The DNA for the CDR3 is TGCGCCAGCAGCCAAGACTTCGCGGCGAACACTGAAGCTTTCTTT. It translates to CASSQDFAANTEAFF.